The 15 T cell receptor beta chains listed next were all sequenced from one sample in a study of molecular identifiers for immune sequencing clone quantification. TCRdb used MiXCR to reprocess the PCR reads, holding one entry per CDR3 protein. The table has under 65,000 distinct CDR3 sequences, approximately 25% seen once; the top ten hold 1.9%. Sequencing input: naive CD8+ T cells from blood, with Jurkat cell RNA spiked in. The subset denotes: FACS-sorted CD8+CD4-CCR7+CD45RA+ naive T cells. These receptors were taken from a human donor in good health. Some libraries in this study had Jurkat cell RNA spiked in.

This clonotype was counted at least ten times. The J gene is TRBJ2-7, the V gene TRBV30; D not resolved. Trimming left V 2 bases short and J 3 bases short, with 8 bases between. CDR1 and CDR2 from the germline V gene are GTSNPN and SVGIG (reference sequence). The CDR3 has 12 amino acids. The CDR3, as DNA: TGTGCCTGGAGTAACCCTGACTACGAGCAGTACTTC. Translating gives CAWSNPDYEQYF.

This clonotype was counted at least ten times. The gene calls are TRBV30 and TRBJ2-7; D is uncertain. Germline loops: CDR1 GTSNPN, CDR2 SVGIG (reference sequence). V was trimmed by 2 bases and J by 2 bases, leaving 10 bases between them. The CDR3 has 13 residues. The CDR3 region is CAWSSEPTYEQYF. The CDR3 nucleotides read TGTGCCTGGAGTTCGGAGCCCACCTACGAGCAGTACTTC.

This clonotype was recorded many times. The rearrangement uses TRBV4-3 and TRBJ1-2; TRBD1 aligns across 7 bases. This CDR3 has 15 amino acids. Trimming cost V 0 bases and J 4 bases; bases outside gene matches: 5. Germline values: CDR1 LGHNA, CDR2 YSLEER. The CDR3 spells CASSQERTGRYGYTF. In nucleotides, the CDR3 is TGCGCCAGCAGCCAAGAAAGGACAGGACGCTATGGCTACACCTTC.

On this clonotype: Being one base from a much bigger clone, this may be a read error. The chain couples TRBV20-1 to TRBJ2-7; the D gene could be TRBD1 or TRBD2 (5 bases each). The CDR3 has 11 amino acids. The germline CDR1 and CDR2 sequences are DFQATT and SNEGSKA (reference sequence). The CDR3 coding sequence is TGCAGTGGGGGGACCTCCTGCGAGCAGTACTTC. This codes for CSGGTSCEQYF.

In this sample, this clonotype turned up a few times. The chain recombines TRBV11-2 with TRBJ2-5; D possibly corresponds to TRBD1 (6 bases). CDR1 and CDR2 (germline): SGHAT, FQNNGV. The CDR3 length is 13 residues. The V end was cut by 6 bases, the J end by 4 bases, with 12 bases between. In nucleotides, the CDR3 is TGTGCCAGCAGACCCACAGGGTTAGAGACCCAGTACTTC. Translation gives CASRPTGLETQYF. Combining the CDR3 with reference TRBV11-2 and TRBJ2-5 gives the whole variable domain EAGVAQSPRYKIIEKRQSVAFWCNPISGHATLYWYQQILGQGPKLLIQFQNNGVVDDSQLPKDRFSAERLKGVDSTLKIQPAKLEDSAVYLCASRPTGLETQYFGPGTRLLVL.

Ten or more counts support this clonotype. V usage is TRBV5-1 and J usage is TRBJ2-7; tentatively, D is TRBD1 (5 bases). Looked up from germline, CDR1 is SGHRS and CDR2 is YFSETQ. Trimming removed 5 bases at V and 7 bases at J, with 10 bases between. The CDR3 extends over 11 amino acids. The CDR3 sequence is CASSLGQEQYF. The CDR3 region has the DNA TGCGCCAGCAGTCTGGGGCAGGAGCAGTACTTC.

In the case of this clonotype: This sequence may be a read error, since a much larger clone differs from it by one base. CDR3 sequence: CASSLAGDSEEQYF. In DNA, the CDR3 is TGTGCCAGCAGCTTAGCGGGAGACTCGGAGGAGCAGTACTTC. The chain joins TRBV13 to TRBJ2-7; D possibly corresponds to TRBD2 (6 bases). Trimming shortened V by 1 base and J by 7 bases, and 14 bases separated the two germline ends. The germline CDR1 and CDR2 sequences are PRHDT and FYEKMQ (reference sequence). This CDR3 has 14 amino acids.

This clonotype was seen repeatedly, ten times or more. The CDR3 spells CSARETGERSGSYQETQYF. CDR3 nucleotide sequence: TGCAGTGCTAGAGAAACGGGCGAAAGGAGCGGGAGCTACCAAGAGACCCAGTACTTC. The chain links TRBV20-1 to TRBJ2-5; 8 bases agree with TRBD2. Germline CDR1 reads DFQATT; CDR2 reads SNEGSKA (reference sequence). The J segment lost 0 bases and the V segment lost 0 bases, leaving 15 bases of the junction unmatched. This CDR3 has 19 residues.

This clonotype came up a few times. A much larger clonotype is one base distant, so this may be a read error. The CDR3 bases are TGTGCCAGCAGCCTCGCCCCCGGGAGGGTCCTTCAGAACCCTGGAAACACCATATATTTT. It specifies CASSLAPGRVLQNPGNTIYF. The chain combines TRBV7-9 with TRBJ1-3; D gene ambiguous. Trimming pared 5 bases from V and 2 bases from J, leaving 28 bases between. The length of the CDR3 is 20 residues. CDR1 and CDR2 from the germline V gene are SEHNR and FQNEAQ (reference sequence).

This clonotype was seen repeatedly, ten times or more. The rearrangement links TRBV7-2 to TRBJ2-7, with D perhaps TRBD2 (5 bases). In germline, CDR1 is SGHTA, CDR2 FQGNSA. Deletions cut 5 bases from V and 2 bases from J, with 31 bases between. The CDR3 loop spans 20 amino acids. This chain's CDR3 is CASSPGYAATTNLMTYEQYF. The CDR3 DNA reads as TGTGCCAGCAGCCCGGGGTATGCGGCGACAACTAACTTAATGACCTACGAGCAGTACTTC.

This clonotype was seen many times. The chain links TRBV4-3 to TRBJ2-7, with D hard to call. Germline V gene lookup returns CDR1 LGHNA and CDR2 YSLEER. CDR3 size: 14 residues. The V end was cut by 0 bases, the J end by 3 bases, with 9 bases between. CDR3 region: CASSQDPRDYEQYF. The CDR3 DNA follows: TGCGCCAGCAGCCAAGACCCCAGAGACTACGAGCAGTACTTC.

In the case of this clonotype: The junction and the germline gene differ at one end; a read error may be behind it. The genes are TRBV27 and TRBJ1-6; possible D gene TRBD1, 6 bases. Germline assignment: CDR1 MNHEY and CDR2 SMNVEV (reference sequence). There are 14 residues in the CDR3. CDR3 in DNA: TGTGCCCGCCGGCTCAGGGGTGGGGATTCACCCCTCCCCTTT. The encoded protein is CARRLRGGDSPLPF.

This clonotype was counted many times. The V gene is TRBV11-2, the J gene TRBJ2-5; TRBD1 matches 7 bases. The CDR3 length is 13 residues. Germline-derived CDR1 and CDR2 are SGHAT and FQNNGV. Unmatched junction bases numbered 5, after V lost 5 bases and J lost 5 bases. CDR3 sequence (DNA): TGTGCCAGCAGCACGAACAGGGGCGAGACCCAGTACTTC. It yields the protein CASSTNRGETQYF.

The J gene is TRBJ2-1, the V gene TRBV20-1; 16 bases agree with TRBD2. Germline CDR1 and CDR2: DFQATT and SNEGSKA (reference sequence). Trimming cost V 0 bases and J 8 bases; bases outside gene matches: 13. The CDR3 has 19 residues. CDR3 loop: CSARDFQGLAGGLVDEQFF. The CDR3 region has the DNA TGCAGTGCTAGAGATTTCCAGGGACTAGCGGGAGGGTTGGTCGATGAGCAGTTCTTC.

This clonotype occurred a few times. This may come from a read error, since a much larger clone is one base off. The chain recombines TRBV29-1 with TRBJ2-7, with a weak D call TRBD2 (5 bases). V shed 7 bases and J shed 6 bases, with 16 bases lying between them. The CDR3 has 12 amino acids. The germline CDR1 and CDR2 sequences are SQVTM and ANQGSEA. Here the CDR3 reads CSAFGDYCEQYF. In nucleotides, the CDR3 is TGCAGCGCCTTTGGAGACTACTGCGAGCAGTACTTC.